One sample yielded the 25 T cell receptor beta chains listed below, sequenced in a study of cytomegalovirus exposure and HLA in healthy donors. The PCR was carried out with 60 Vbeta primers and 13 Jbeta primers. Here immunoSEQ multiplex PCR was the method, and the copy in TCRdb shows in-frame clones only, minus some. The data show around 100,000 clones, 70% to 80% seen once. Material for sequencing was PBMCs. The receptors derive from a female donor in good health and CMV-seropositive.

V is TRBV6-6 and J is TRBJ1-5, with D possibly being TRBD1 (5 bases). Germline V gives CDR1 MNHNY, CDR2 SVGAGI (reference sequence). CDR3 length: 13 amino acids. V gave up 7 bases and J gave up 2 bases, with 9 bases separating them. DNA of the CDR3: TGTGCCAGCATACCACAGGGCAATCAGCCCCAGCATTTT. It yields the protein CASIPQGNQPQHF.

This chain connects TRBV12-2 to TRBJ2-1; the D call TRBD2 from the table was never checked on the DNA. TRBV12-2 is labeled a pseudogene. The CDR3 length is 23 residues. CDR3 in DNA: TGTGCAAGTCGCTTAGCGCGAATGGAGGGGACTAGCGGGCCCAAAAGACCCTACAATGAGCAGTTCTTC. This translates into CASRLARMEGTSGPKRPYNEQFF.

CDR3 in DNA: TGTGCCAGCAGTTCGACTCACGTATATGGCTACACCTTC. Translation gives CASSSTHVYGYTF. The chain is built from TRBV27 and TRBJ1-2; no clear D. The CDR3 runs 13 residues. The V end was cut by 4 bases, the J end by 5 bases, with 11 bases between. CDR1 and CDR2 (germline): MNHEY, SMNVEV (reference sequence).

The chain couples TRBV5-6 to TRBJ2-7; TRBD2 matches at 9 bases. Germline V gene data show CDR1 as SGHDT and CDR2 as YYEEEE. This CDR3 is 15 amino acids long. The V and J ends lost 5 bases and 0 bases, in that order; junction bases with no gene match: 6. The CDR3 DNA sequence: TGTGCCAGCAGACTTCTAGCGGGGCCCTCCTACGAGCAGTACTTC. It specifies CASRLLAGPSYEQYF.

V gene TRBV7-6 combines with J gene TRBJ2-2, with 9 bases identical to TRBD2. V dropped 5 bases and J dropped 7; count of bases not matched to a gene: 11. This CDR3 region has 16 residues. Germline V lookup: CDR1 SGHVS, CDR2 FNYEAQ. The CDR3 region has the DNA TGTGCCAGCAGCCCACTCGCGGGAGGGCCCATCGGGGAGCTGTTTTTT. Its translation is CASSPLAGGPIGELFF. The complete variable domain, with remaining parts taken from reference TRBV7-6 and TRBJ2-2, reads GAGVSQSPRYKVTKRGQDVALRCDPISGHVSLYWYRQALGQGPEFLTYFNYEAQQDKSGLPNDRFSAERPEGSISTLTIQRTEQRDSAMYRCASSPLAGGPIGELFFGEGSRLTVL.

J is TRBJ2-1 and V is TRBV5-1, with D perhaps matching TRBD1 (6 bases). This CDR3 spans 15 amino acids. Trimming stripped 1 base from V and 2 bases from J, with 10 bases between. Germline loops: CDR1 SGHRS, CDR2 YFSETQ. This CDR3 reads CASSLTGNTYNEQFF. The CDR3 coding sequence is TGCGCCAGCAGCTTGACAGGGAACACCTACAATGAGCAGTTCTTC.

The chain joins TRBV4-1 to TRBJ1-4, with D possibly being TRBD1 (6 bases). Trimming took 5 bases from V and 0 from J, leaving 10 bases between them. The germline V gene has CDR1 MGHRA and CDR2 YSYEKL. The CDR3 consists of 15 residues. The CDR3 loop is CASSKRTATNEKLFF. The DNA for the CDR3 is TGCGCCAGCAGCAAGAGGACAGCAACTAATGAAAAACTGTTTTTT.

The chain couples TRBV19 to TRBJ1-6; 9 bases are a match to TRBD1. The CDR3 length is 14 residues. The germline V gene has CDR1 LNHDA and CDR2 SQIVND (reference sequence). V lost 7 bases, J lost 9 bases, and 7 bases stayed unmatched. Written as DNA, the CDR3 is TGTGCCAGTACCACGACAGGGGGAAGTTCACCCCTCCACTTT. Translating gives CASTTTGGSSPLHF. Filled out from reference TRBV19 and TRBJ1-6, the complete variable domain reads DGGITQSPKYLFRKEGQNVTLSCEQNLNHDAMYWYRQDPGQGLRLIYYSQIVNDFQKGDIAEGYSVSREKKESFPLTVTSAQKNPTAFYLCASTTTGGSSPLHFGNGTRLTVT.

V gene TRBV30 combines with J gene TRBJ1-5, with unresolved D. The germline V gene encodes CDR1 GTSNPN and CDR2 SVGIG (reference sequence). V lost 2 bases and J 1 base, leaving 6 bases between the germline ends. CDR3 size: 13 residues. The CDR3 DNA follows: TGTGCCTGGAGTTCGCAGAGCAATCAGCCCCAGCATTTT. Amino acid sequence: CAWSSQSNQPQHF.

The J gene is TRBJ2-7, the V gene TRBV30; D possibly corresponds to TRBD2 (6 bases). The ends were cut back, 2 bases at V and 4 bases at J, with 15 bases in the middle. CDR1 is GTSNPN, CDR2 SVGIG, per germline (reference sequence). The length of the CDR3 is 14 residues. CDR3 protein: CAWSLTPAGYEQYF. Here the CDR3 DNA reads TGTGCCTGGAGTCTAACCCCCGCGGGGTACGAGCAGTACTTC.

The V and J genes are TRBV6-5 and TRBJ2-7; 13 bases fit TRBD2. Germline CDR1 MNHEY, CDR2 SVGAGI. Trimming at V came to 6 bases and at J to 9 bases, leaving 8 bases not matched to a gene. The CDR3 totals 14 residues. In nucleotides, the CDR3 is TGTGCCAGCAGCCTTACTAGCGGGAGGGCTGGGCAGTACTTC. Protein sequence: CASSLTSGRAGQYF.

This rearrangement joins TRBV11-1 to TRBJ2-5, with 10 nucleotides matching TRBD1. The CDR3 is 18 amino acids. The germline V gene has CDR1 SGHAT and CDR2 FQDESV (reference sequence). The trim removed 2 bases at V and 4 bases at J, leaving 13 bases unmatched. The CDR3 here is CASSLSVVGTGVRETQYF. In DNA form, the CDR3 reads TGTGCCAGCAGCTTAAGTGTTGTCGGGACAGGGGTCCGAGAGACCCAGTACTTC.

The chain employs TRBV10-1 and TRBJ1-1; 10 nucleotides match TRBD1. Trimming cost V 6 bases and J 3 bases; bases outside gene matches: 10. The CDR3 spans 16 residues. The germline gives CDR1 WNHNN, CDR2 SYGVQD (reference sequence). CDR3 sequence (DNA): TGCGCCAGCAGAGCAACTGGACAGGGGGGTGACACTGAAGCTTTCTTT. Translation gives CASRATGQGGDTEAFF.

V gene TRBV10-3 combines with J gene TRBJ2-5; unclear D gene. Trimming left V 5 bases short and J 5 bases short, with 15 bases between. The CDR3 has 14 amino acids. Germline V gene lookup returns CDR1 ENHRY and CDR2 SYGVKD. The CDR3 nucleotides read TGTGCCATCAGTCACCCCGAATCAGGCGAGACCCAGTACTTC. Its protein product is CAISHPESGETQYF.

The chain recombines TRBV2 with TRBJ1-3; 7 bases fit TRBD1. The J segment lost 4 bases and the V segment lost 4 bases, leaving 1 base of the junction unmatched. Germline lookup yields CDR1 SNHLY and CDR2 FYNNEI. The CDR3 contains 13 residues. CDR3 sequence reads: CASSGQGGNTIYF. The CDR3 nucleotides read TGTGCCAGCAGTGGACAGGGCGGAAACACCATATATTTT. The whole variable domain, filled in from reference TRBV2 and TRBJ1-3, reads EPEVTQTPSHQVTQMGQEVILRCVPISNHLYFYWYRQILGQKVEFLVSFYNNEISEKSEIFDDQFSVERPDGSNFTLKIRSTKLEDSAMYFCASSGQGGNTIYFGEGSWLTVV.

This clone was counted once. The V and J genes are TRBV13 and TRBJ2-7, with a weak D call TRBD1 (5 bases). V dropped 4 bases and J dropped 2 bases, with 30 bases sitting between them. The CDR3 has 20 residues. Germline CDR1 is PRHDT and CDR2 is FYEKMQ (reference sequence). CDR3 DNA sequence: TGTGCCAGCAGCTCAACCCAGACAACAGGATCTCGTACCCGAACCTACGAGCAGTACTTC. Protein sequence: CASSSTQTTGSRTRTYEQYF.

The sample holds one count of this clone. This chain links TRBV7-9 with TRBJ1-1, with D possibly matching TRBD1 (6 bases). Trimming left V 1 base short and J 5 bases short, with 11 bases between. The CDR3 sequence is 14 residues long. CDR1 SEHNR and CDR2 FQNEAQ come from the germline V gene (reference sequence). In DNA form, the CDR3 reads TGTGCCAGCAGCTTAGGGCCAGGGGCGACTGAAGCTTTCTTT. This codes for CASSLGPGATEAFF.

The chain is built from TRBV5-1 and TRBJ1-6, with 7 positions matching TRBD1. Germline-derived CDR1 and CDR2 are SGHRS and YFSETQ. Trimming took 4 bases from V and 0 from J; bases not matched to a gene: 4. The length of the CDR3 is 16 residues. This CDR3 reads CASSEGTVSYNSPLHF. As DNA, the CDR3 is TGCGCCAGCAGCGAGGGGACAGTCTCCTATAATTCACCCCTCCACTTT.

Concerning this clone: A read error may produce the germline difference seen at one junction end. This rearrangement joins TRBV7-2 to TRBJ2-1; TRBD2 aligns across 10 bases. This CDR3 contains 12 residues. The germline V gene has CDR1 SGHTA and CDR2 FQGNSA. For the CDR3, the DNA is TGTGCCAGCAGTCAATTGACTAGCGGGTTGGTCTTC. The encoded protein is CASSQLTSGLVF.

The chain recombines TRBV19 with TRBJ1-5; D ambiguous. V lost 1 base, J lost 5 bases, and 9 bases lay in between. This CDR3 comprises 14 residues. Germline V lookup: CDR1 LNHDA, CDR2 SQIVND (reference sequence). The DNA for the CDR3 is TGTGCCAGTAGTATAGGCGGCGGTCATCAGCCCCAGCATTTT. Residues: CASSIGGGHQPQHF.

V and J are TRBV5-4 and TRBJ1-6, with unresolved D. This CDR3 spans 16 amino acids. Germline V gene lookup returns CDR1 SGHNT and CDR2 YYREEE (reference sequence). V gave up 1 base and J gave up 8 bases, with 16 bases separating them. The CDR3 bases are TGTGCCAGCAGCTTGAGTCCAGGCTCGAATGATTCACCCCTCCACTTT. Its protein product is CASSLSPGSNDSPLHF.

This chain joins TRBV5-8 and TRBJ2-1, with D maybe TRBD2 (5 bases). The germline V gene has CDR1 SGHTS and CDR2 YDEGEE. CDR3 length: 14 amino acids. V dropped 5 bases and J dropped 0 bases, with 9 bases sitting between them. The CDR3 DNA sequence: TGTGCCAGCAGGAGGGAAAGCTCCTACAATGAGCAGTTCTTC. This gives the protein CASRRESSYNEQFF.

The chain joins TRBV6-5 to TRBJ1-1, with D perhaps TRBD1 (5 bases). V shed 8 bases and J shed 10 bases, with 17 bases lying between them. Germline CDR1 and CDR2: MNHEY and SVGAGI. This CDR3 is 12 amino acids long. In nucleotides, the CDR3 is TGTGCCAGCCTAAATCCAGGGCTGCCAGCTTTCTTT. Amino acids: CASLNPGLPAFF.

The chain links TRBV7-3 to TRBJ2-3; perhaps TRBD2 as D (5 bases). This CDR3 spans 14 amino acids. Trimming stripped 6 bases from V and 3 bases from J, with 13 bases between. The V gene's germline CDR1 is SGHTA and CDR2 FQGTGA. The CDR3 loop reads CASSRERSTDTQYF. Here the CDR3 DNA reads TGTGCCAGCAGTCGGGAAAGGTCAACAGATACGCAGTATTTT.

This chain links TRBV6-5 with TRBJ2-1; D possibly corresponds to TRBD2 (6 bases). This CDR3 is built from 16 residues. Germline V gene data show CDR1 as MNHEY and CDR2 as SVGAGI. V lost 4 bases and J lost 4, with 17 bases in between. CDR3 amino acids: CASSLSIGTWYNEQFF. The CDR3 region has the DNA TGTGCCAGCAGTTTATCCATCGGGACTTGGTACAATGAGCAGTTCTTC.